This T cell receptor beta chain came from a study of response to subunit inactivated influenza vaccine. General study findings and limits: There was a suggestion from the authors that each seasonal influenza vaccination recruits few new T cells.

The length of the CDR3 is 13 residues. Trimming shortened V by 0 bases and J by 7 bases, and 9 bases separated the two germline ends. The germline CDR1 and CDR2 sequences are SGHVS and FQNEAQ. As to this clonotype: Its specificity is not known.

From the RT-PCR reads, TCRdb called clonotypes with MiXCR, one entry per CDR3 protein. The data hold roughly 650,000 distinct CDR3 sequences, with 11% to 15% observed a single time. The V and J genes are TRBV7-8 and TRBJ1-2; no clear D. Sequenced here: PBMCs from blood, sampled 14 days before vaccination. The clonotype originates from a man aged 50 to 60 who received an inactivated influenza vaccine. CDR3 loop: CASSLARRSGYTF. The DNA of the CDR3 is TGTGCCAGCAGCTTAGCGCGCAGGAGTGGCTACACCTTC. Full variable domain (missing parts from reference TRBV7-8 and TRBJ1-2): GAGVSQSPRYKVAKRGQDVALRCDPISGHVSLFWYQQALGQGPEFLTYFQNEAQLDKSGLPSDRFFAERPEGSVSTLKIQRTQQEDSAVYLCASSLARRSGYTFGSGTRLTVV.